This T cell receptor (beta chain) is drawn from a study of cytomegalovirus exposure and HLA in healthy donors. For the study at large: Out of roughly 200 million T cells, an earlier analysis found roughly 110 million unique TCR beta sequences in total.

Amplification used 60 Vbeta primers and 13 Jbeta primers. The table came from immunoSEQ multiplex PCR; TCRdb's copy has only in-frame clones and leaves some out. Among 80,000 to 95,000 clones listed, 65% to 80% were seen once. The CDR3 has 12 amino acids. CDR1 is SGHVS and CDR2 is FNYEAQ in the germline V gene. After removal of 5 bases from V and 9 bases from J, the junction contained 5 bases not matched to a gene. Notes on the study in general: Several of the most significant clusters were apparently associated with common viral pathogens in a later analysis. Generally TCR sequences proved uncommon, though certain public TCRs appeared in numerous donors. Among immune exposure information, only CMV serostatus was available.

Worth noting for this clone: Antigen: not known.

This chain joins TRBV7-6 and TRBJ2-3, with TRBD1 identical over 7 bases. This TCR came from a woman under 30 in good health and CMV-seropositive. The specimen was PBMCs. CDR3 DNA sequence: TGTGCCAGCAGCCGTACAGGGGACACGCAGTATTTT. This sequence encodes CASSRTGDTQYF.